Presented here are 32 T cell receptor beta chains from one specimen sequenced in a study of blood T cell repertoires in COVID-19. Profiling relied on immunoSEQ multiplex PCR, and the TCRdb table lists in-frame clones only, not all of them. The sample records fewer than 250,000 clones, about 90% being singletons. The sample comprised peripheral blood. The receptor set was obtained from a woman aged 50 to 60 with acute or convalescent COVID-19.

The gene calls are TRBV30 and TRBJ1-3; a possible D gene is TRBD1 (5 bases). Germline V gene sequence: CDR1 GTSNPN, CDR2 SVGIG (reference sequence). Trimming removed 2 bases at V and 0 bases at J, with 8 bases between. The length of the CDR3 is 14 residues. Written as DNA, the CDR3 is TGTGCCTGGAGTCCAGGGCTCTCTGGAAACACCATATATTTT. Its protein is CAWSPGLSGNTIYF. The whole variable domain, filled in from reference TRBV30 and TRBJ1-3, reads SQTIHQWPATLVQPVGSPLSLECTVEGTSNPNLYWYRQAAGRGLQLLFYSVGIGQISSEVPQNLSASRPQDRQFILSSKKLLLSDSGFYLCAWSPGLSGNTIYFGEGSWLTVV.

This clone was seen only once. The CDR3 coding sequence is TGTGCCAGCAGCCAATCTTTTGAGCAGTTCTTC. Amino acids: CASSQSFEQFF. This chain uses TRBV3-1 (or the pseudogene TRBV3-2) with TRBJ2-1, with D unclear. V was trimmed by 2 bases and J by 9 bases, leaving 5 bases between them. There are 11 residues in the CDR3. Per germline, CDR1 LGHDT and CDR2 YNNKEL (reference sequence).

The chain employs TRBV9 and TRBJ2-1; TRBD2 agrees at 14 bases. The CDR3 runs 19 residues. Germline V lookup: CDR1 SGDLS, CDR2 YYNGEE. Trimming removed 4 bases from V and 0 bases from J; junction bases left unmatched: 9. The CDR3 coding sequence is TGTGCCAGCAGCCCGGGACTAGCGGGAGAGTGGAGCTCCTACAATGAGCAGTTCTTC. It yields the protein CASSPGLAGEWSSYNEQFF.

The chain uses TRBV7-2 and TRBJ1-1; 8 bases fit TRBD1. Germline CDR1 reads SGHTA; CDR2 reads FQGNSA. The J segment lost 5 bases and the V segment lost 5 bases, leaving 10 bases of the junction unmatched. The CDR3 has 15 amino acids. CDR3 loop: CASSIGTGYPTEAFF. The CDR3 DNA is TGTGCCAGCAGCATCGGGACAGGCTATCCGACTGAAGCTTTCTTT.

This clone was detected only once. The gene calls are TRBV9 and TRBJ2-2; TRBD2 agrees at 7 bases. There are 16 residues in the CDR3. Germline CDR1 and CDR2: SGDLS and YYNGEE. V lost 4 bases, J lost 0 bases, and 6 bases stayed unmatched. The CDR3 DNA follows: TGTGCCAGCAGCCCCCCCGGACTAGCGAACACCGGGGAGCTGTTTTTT. As protein: CASSPPGLANTGELFF.

This rearrangement joins TRBV6-5 to TRBJ2-3; TRBD2 aligns across 10 bases. The CDR3 is 15 amino acids. Looked up from germline, CDR1 is MNHEY and CDR2 is SVGAGI. The junction had 5 bases not matched to a gene; V was cut back by 5 bases and J by 3 bases. The CDR3 DNA sequence: TGTGCCAGCAGTCTCGGGACTAGCGAGACAGATACGCAGTATTTT. This translates into CASSLGTSETDTQYF.

Only a few counts were recorded for this clone. DNA for the CDR3: TGTGCCAGCAGTCCACAGGGATTGGGGCACACTGAAGCTTTCTTT. This gives the protein CASSPQGLGHTEAFF. This rearrangement joins TRBV2 to TRBJ1-1, with D perhaps TRBD1 (6 bases). Germline lookup yields CDR1 SNHLY and CDR2 FYNNEI. The CDR3 spans 15 residues. The V end was cut by 5 bases, the J end by 3 bases, with 16 bases between.

The rearrangement uses TRBV18 and TRBJ2-1; 10 positions agree with TRBD2. After removal of 2 bases from V and 9 bases from J, the junction contained 7 bases not matched to a gene. The CDR3 is 15 amino acids. Germline V lookup: CDR1 KGHSH, CDR2 LQKENI. CDR3 residues: CASSPSPSGSTEQFF. The CDR3 bases are TGTGCCAGCTCACCAAGCCCTAGCGGGAGTACTGAGCAGTTCTTC.

The chain employs TRBV5-1 and TRBJ1-4, with a tentative D call TRBD1 (5 bases). V lost 3 bases and J 11 bases, leaving 20 bases between the germline ends. This CDR3 comprises 15 residues. CDR1 SGHRS and CDR2 YFSETQ come from the germline V gene. The CDR3 protein is CASSWGPGVDTKLFF. The CDR3 coding sequence is TGCGCCAGCAGCTGGGGCCCGGGGGTCGATACGAAACTGTTTTTT.

This sequence joins TRBV23-1 and TRBJ2-7; unclear D gene. TRBV23-1 is assigned to the ORF class and has an uncertain function. The CDR3 runs to 11 residues. Between the trimmed V and J ends, which lost 8 bases and 6 bases, there was a span of 11 bases. The DNA for the CDR3 is TGCGCCAGCGCCCACTGTTGCGAGCAGTACTTC. The encoded protein is CASAHCCEQYF.

V usage is TRBV7-2 and J usage is TRBJ1-3, with 7 bases lining up with TRBD1. CDR3 length: 19 residues. In germline, CDR1 is SGHTA, CDR2 FQGNSA. After removal of 2 bases from V and 4 bases from J, the junction contained 17 bases not matched to a gene. CDR3 protein: CASSLQMGRQGSSGNTIYF. The CDR3 DNA reads TGTGCCAGCAGCTTACAGATGGGGAGACAGGGAAGTTCCGGAAACACCATATATTTT.

The V gene is TRBV10-2, the J gene TRBJ1-6; 7 bases fit TRBD1. The CDR3 is made up of 17 amino acids. V dropped 10 bases and J dropped 1; count of bases not matched to a gene: 13. Germline V gene lookup returns CDR1 WSHSY and CDR2 SAAADI. For the CDR3, the DNA is TGCGCCACCTGGGACAGTCAGGCAGGTTCCTATAATTCACCCCTCCACTTT. Amino acid sequence: CATWDSQAGSYNSPLHF.

This chain uses TRBV7-2 with TRBJ2-5; D is perhaps TRBD1 (5 bases). The CDR3 has 19 residues. Trimming cost V 5 bases and J 3 bases, with 28 bases left between them. Germline CDR1 is SGHTA and CDR2 is FQGNSA. The CDR3 loop reads CASSLLTAGNMGREETQYF. CDR3 in DNA: TGTGCCAGCAGCCTATTAACCGCAGGGAATATGGGCCGAGAAGAGACCCAGTACTTC.

CDR3 coding DNA: TGTGCCAGTAGTCCTACAGGGGGCGGCCGCTATGGCTACACCTTC. Its translation is CASSPTGGGRYGYTF. V usage is TRBV19 and J usage is TRBJ1-2; 9 positions match TRBD1. Unmatched junction bases numbered 8, after V lost 5 bases and J lost 4 bases. Looked up from germline, CDR1 is LNHDA and CDR2 is SQIVND (reference sequence). This CDR3 contains 15 residues.

V is TRBV30 and J is TRBJ1-4; no firm D call. Germline CDR1 GTSNPN, CDR2 SVGIG (reference sequence). The CDR3 spans 16 residues. V gave up 2 bases and J gave up 0 bases, with 13 bases separating them. Written as DNA, the CDR3 is TGTGCCTGGAGTCCCTGGACGAGGGCAACTAATGAAAAACTGTTTTTT. It encodes CAWSPWTRATNEKLFF. Using reference TRBV30 and TRBJ1-4 for the parts outside the CDR3, the full variable domain is SQTIHQWPATLVQPVGSPLSLECTVEGTSNPNLYWYRQAAGRGLQLLFYSVGIGQISSEVPQNLSASRPQDRQFILSSKKLLLSDSGFYLCAWSPWTRATNEKLFFGSGTQLSVL.

The rearrangement uses TRBV5-1 and TRBJ1-3, with 8 bases identical to TRBD1. The CDR3 contains 16 residues. V was clipped by 4 bases and J by 2 bases; unmatched bases: 8. Germline CDR1 reads SGHRS; CDR2 reads YFSETQ. CDR3 in amino acids: CASSSSGGATGNTIYF. CDR3 bases: TGCGCCAGCAGCAGCTCAGGGGGCGCAACTGGAAACACCATATATTTT.

This chain joins TRBV25-1 and TRBJ2-3; D is unclear. The CDR3 has 16 residues. Germline V lookup: CDR1 MGHDK, CDR2 SYGVNS. The V gene lost 3 bases and the J gene lost 0 bases, with 13 bases spanning the gap. CDR3 nucleotide sequence: TGTGCCAGCAGTGAGGGCACGTGGGCCAGCACAGATACGCAGTATTTT. Protein: CASSEGTWASTDTQYF. Based on the CDR3 plus reference TRBV25-1 and TRBJ2-3, the full variable domain is EADIYQTPRYLVIGTGKKITLECSQTMGHDKMYWYQQDPGMELHLIHYSYGVNSTEKGDLSSESTVSRIRTEHFPLTLESARPSHTSQYLCASSEGTWASTDTQYFGPGTRLTVL.

This chain connects TRBV7-9 to TRBJ2-4; 7 bases map to TRBD2. Germline CDR1 and CDR2: SEHNR and FQNEAQ (reference sequence). The trim removed 5 bases at V and 15 bases at J, leaving 10 bases unmatched. The CDR3 covers 12 residues. This CDR3 reads CASSPGGRVTYF. In nucleotides, the CDR3 is TGTGCCAGCAGCCCGGGCGGGAGAGTTACGTACTTC.

The CDR3 region is CASTRGVGGYTF. In DNA, the CDR3 is TGTGCCAGCACCAGGGGGGTTGGTGGCTACACCTTC. This chain connects TRBV3-1 (or the pseudogene TRBV3-2) to TRBJ1-2; TRBD1 aligns across 7 bases. CDR1 and CDR2 (germline): LGHDT, YNNKEL (reference sequence). The ends lost 7 bases at V and 7 bases at J; junction bases unmatched: 6. The CDR3 runs to 12 residues.

The chain links TRBV4-2 to TRBJ2-1; TRBD1 matches 7 bases. From germline, CDR1 is LGHNA and CDR2 YNFKEQ. This CDR3 is 15 amino acids long. J gave up 3 bases and V 0 bases, and 2 bases lay outside the gene matches. The CDR3 sequence is CASSQDRTGYNEQFF. The CDR3 nucleotides are TGTGCCAGCAGCCAAGATCGGACAGGCTACAATGAGCAGTTCTTC.

The V call is TRBV18, the J call TRBJ2-5; the match to TRBD2 covers 11 bases. The CDR3 has 16 residues. V lost 6 bases, J lost 1 base, and 7 bases stayed unmatched. Germline V CDR1 and CDR2: KGHSH, LQKENI. For the CDR3, the DNA is TGTGCCAGCTCGCTCGGGACTAGCGGTTCCCAAGAGACCCAGTACTTC. Protein product: CASSLGTSGSQETQYF. The full variable domain, in which reference TRBV18 and TRBJ2-5 provide the parts outside the CDR3, is NAGVMQNPRHLVRRRGQEARLRCSPMKGHSHVYWYRQLPEEGLKFMVYLQKENIIDESGMPKERFSAEFPKEGPSILRIQQVVRGDSAAYFCASSLGTSGSQETQYFGPGTRLLVL.

V is TRBV7-3 and J is TRBJ2-2; tentatively, D is TRBD2 (6 bases). The germline V and J ends were trimmed by 5 bases and 6 bases, with 16 bases remaining between them. The germline V gene has CDR1 SGHTA and CDR2 FQGTGA. CDR3 length: 15 residues. In DNA, the CDR3 is TGTGCCAGCAGCCCCCTACGGGGGTCCGCCGGGGAGCTGTTTTTT. It is translated as CASSPLRGSAGELFF.

The chain's CDR3 is CASSTPPGQGVGTEAFF. The CDR3 DNA sequence: TGTGCCAGTAGTACCCCCCCCGGGCAGGGGGTAGGAACTGAAGCTTTCTTT. The V call is TRBV19, the J call TRBJ1-1; 7 nucleotides line up with TRBD1. This CDR3 region has 17 residues. Germline assignment: CDR1 LNHDA and CDR2 SQIVND (reference sequence). The junction had 16 bases not matched to a gene; V was cut back by 4 bases and J by 5 bases.

This chain uses TRBV29-1 with TRBJ2-1, with TRBD2 matching over 9 bases. The CDR3 sequence is 14 residues long. Looked up from germline, CDR1 is SQVTM and CDR2 is ANQGSEA. Unmatched junction bases numbered 2, after V lost 3 bases and J lost 2 bases. CDR3 bases: TGCAGCGTTGAGCAGCGGGAGGCCTACAATGAGCAGTTCTTC. Translating gives CSVEQREAYNEQFF.

The CDR3 here is CASRGGTGNYQPQHF. DNA of the CDR3: TGTGCCAGCAGAGGCGGGACAGGGAATTACCAGCCCCAGCATTTT. The chain has TRBV7-2 and TRBJ1-5; TRBD1 aligns across 9 bases. Losses at the gene ends were 6 bases for V and 7 bases for J; bases not matched to a gene: 10. Per germline, CDR1 SGHTA and CDR2 FQGNSA. This CDR3 comprises 15 residues.

The chain employs TRBV25-1 and TRBJ2-6; D not resolved. The V gene lost 3 bases and the J gene lost 0 bases, with 6 bases spanning the gap. Germline V gives CDR1 MGHDK, CDR2 SYGVNS. This CDR3 is 15 amino acids long. The DNA for the CDR3 is TGTGCCAGCAGTGACCCGGGCTCTGGGGCCAACGTCCTGACTTTC. Its protein product is CASSDPGSGANVLTF.

V and J are TRBV28 and TRBJ1-5; 9 nucleotides agree with TRBD1. The V gene end was trimmed by 4 bases and the J gene end by 3 bases; junction bases not matched to a gene: 7. This CDR3 is 16 amino acids long. Germline CDR1 reads MDHEN; CDR2 reads SYDVKM. Here the CDR3 DNA reads TGTGCCAGCAGTTCACCGGGACAGGGTTTCAATCAGCCCCAGCATTTT. Residues: CASSSPGQGFNQPQHF.

The V call is TRBV7-9, the J call TRBJ1-1, with D maybe TRBD1 (6 bases). Germline lookup yields CDR1 SEHNR and CDR2 FQNEAQ (reference sequence). V lost 8 bases and J 3 bases, leaving 19 bases between the germline ends. The CDR3 totals 15 residues. The CDR3 sequence: CASSGTRIRYTEAFF. CDR3 nucleotides: TGTGCCAGCTCCGGGACACGTATCAGGTACACTGAAGCTTTCTTT.

The chain carries TRBV18 and TRBJ2-3; D is uncertain. Looked up from germline, CDR1 is KGHSH and CDR2 is LQKENI. The V and J ends lost 3 bases and 0 bases respectively, with 4 bases between them. The CDR3 contains 13 residues. Here the CDR3 DNA reads TGTGCCAGCTCACCCCTTAGCACAGATACGCAGTATTTT. Translation: CASSPLSTDTQYF. Full variable domain (rest looked up from reference TRBV18 and TRBJ2-3): NAGVMQNPRHLVRRRGQEARLRCSPMKGHSHVYWYRQLPEEGLKFMVYLQKENIIDESGMPKERFSAEFPKEGPSILRIQQVVRGDSAAYFCASSPLSTDTQYFGPGTRLTVL.

The chain carries TRBV5-4 and TRBJ1-2, with TRBD1 matching over 12 bases. The CDR3 runs 15 residues. J was trimmed by 11 bases and V by 4 bases; bases with no gene match: 12. Germline V lookup: CDR1 SGHNT, CDR2 YYREEE (reference sequence). CDR3 in amino acids: CASSPGGDRGRPYTF. The CDR3 DNA follows: TGTGCCAGCAGCCCCGGCGGGGACAGGGGGCGACCATACACCTTC.

The chain couples TRBV19 to TRBJ1-2; 7 bases map to TRBD1. Germline CDR1 is LNHDA and CDR2 is SQIVND (reference sequence). The CDR3 extends over 14 amino acids. V shed 6 bases and J 5 bases; nucleotides not matched to a gene: 9. The CDR3 coding sequence is TGTGCCAGTAGGTTGACAGGGCGTTTGTATGGCTACACCTTC. Translated: CASRLTGRLYGYTF.

The chain is built from TRBV6-6 and TRBJ1-1; no reliable D call. The CDR3 has 14 amino acids. Trimming cost V 6 bases and J 1 base, with 12 bases left between them. CDR1 MNHNY and CDR2 SVGAGI come from the germline V gene (reference sequence). CDR3 nucleotides: TGTGCCAGCAGCCCGGCGGTCCCGAACACTGAAGCTTTCTTT. This codes for CASSPAVPNTEAFF.